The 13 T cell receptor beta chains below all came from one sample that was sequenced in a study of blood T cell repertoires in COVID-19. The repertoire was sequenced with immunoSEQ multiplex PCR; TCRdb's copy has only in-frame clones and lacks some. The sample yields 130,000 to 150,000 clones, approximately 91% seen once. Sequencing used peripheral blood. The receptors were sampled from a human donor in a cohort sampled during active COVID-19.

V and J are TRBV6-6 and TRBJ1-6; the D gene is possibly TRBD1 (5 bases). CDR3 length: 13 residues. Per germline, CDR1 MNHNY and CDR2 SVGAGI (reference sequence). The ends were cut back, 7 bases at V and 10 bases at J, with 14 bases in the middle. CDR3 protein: CASTHGGASPLHF. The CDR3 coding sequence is TGTGCCAGCACCCACGGGGGAGCGTCACCCCTCCACTTT.

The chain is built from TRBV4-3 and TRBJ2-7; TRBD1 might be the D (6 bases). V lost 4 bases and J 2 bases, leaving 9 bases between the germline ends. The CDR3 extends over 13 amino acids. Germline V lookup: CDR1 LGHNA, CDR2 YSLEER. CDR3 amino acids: CASSLGAAYEQYF. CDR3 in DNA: TGCGCCAGCAGCCTGGGGGCTGCCTACGAGCAGTACTTC.

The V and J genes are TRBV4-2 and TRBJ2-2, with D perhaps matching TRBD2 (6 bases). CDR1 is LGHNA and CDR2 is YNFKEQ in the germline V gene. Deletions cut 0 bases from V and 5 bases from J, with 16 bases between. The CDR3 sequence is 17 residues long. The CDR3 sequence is CASSQDVIGRWTGELFF. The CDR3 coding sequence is TGTGCCAGCAGCCAAGACGTAATCGGGAGATGGACCGGGGAGCTGTTTTTT.

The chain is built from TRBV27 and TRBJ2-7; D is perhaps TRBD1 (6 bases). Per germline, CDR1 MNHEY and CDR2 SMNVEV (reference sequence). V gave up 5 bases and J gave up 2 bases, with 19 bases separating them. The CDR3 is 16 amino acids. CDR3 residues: CASSPLQGRTTYEQYF. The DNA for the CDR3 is TGTGCCAGCAGTCCGTTACAGGGCCGGACGACCTACGAGCAGTACTTC.

The CDR3 reads CASSPTPGLAFGELFF. The CDR3 DNA reads as TGTGCCAGCAGCCCCACTCCGGGACTAGCTTTCGGGGAGCTGTTTTTT. J is TRBJ2-2 and V is TRBV7-6, with 9 bases fitting TRBD2. The CDR3 is 16 residues long. V was clipped by 5 bases and J by 7 bases; unmatched bases: 11. CDR1 and CDR2 (germline): SGHVS, FNYEAQ.

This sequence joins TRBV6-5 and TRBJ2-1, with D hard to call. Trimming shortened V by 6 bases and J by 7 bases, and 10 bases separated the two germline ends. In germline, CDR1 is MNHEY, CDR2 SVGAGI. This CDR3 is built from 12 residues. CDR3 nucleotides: TGTGCCAGCAGCCCGGCCGGGAATGAGCAGTTCTTC. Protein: CASSPAGNEQFF.

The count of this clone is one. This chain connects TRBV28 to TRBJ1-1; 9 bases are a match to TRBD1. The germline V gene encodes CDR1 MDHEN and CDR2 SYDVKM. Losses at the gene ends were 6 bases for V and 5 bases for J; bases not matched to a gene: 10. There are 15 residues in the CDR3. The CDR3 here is CASSGLGQGRTEAFF. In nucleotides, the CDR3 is TGTGCCAGCAGCGGCCTAGGACAGGGGAGGACTGAAGCTTTCTTT.

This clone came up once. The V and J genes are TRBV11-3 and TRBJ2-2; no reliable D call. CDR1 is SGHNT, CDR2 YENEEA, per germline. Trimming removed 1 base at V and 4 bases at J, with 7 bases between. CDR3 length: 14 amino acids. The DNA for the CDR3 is TGTGCCAGCAGCTTAGGGTGGAGCACCGGGGAGCTGTTTTTT. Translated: CASSLGWSTGELFF.

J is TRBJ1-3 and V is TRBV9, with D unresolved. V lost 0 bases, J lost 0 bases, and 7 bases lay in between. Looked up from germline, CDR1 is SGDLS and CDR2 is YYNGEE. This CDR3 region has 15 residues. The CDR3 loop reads CASSVGRVSGNTIYF. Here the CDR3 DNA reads TGTGCCAGCAGCGTAGGCCGGGTCTCTGGAAACACCATATATTTT.

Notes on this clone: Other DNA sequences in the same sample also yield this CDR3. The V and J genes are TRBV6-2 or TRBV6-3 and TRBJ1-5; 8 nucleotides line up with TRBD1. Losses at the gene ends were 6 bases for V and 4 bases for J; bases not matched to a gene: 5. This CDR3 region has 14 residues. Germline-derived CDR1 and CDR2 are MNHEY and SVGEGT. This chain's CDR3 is CASSRTGGNQPQHF. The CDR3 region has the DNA TGTGCCAGCAGCCGTACAGGGGGAAATCAGCCCCAGCATTTT.

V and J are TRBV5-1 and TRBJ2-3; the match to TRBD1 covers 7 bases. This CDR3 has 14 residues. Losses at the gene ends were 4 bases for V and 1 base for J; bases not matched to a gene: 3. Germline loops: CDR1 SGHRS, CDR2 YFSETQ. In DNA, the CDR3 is TGCGCCAGCAGCCATGACAGGGGCACAGATACGCAGTATTTT. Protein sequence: CASSHDRGTDTQYF.

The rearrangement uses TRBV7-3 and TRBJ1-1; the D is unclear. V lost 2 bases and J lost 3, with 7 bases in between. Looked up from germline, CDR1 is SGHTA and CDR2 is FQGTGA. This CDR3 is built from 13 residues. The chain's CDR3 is CASSLQRDTEAFF. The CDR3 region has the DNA TGTGCCAGCAGCTTACAGAGGGACACTGAAGCTTTCTTT.

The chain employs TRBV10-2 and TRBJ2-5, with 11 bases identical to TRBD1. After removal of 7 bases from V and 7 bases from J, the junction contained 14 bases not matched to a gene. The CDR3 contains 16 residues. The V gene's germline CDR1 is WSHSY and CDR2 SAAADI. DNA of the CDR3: TGCGCCAGCAAAGGATCCGGACAGGGGGCTCGAGGGACCCAGTACTTC. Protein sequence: CASKGSGQGARGTQYF.